A selection of T cell receptor beta chains follows, all from one sample in a study of T-cell reconstitution after alpha-beta-depleted transplantation in children. MiXCR was run by TCRdb on the PCR reads, yielding one entry per CDR3 protein. The sample has roughly 500,000 distinct CDR3 sequences; around 12% are singletons. The source material was PBMCs from the stem cell graft donor, sampled from the stem cell graft. All receptors derive from a human donor who donated a stem cell graft to a child with combined immunodeficiency. Each CDR3 is given with its conserved first and last residue. D genes are given only for firm matches. Clone size is given for some rows only: seen once, a few or many times, or a class if the clone is expanded.

j_call: TRBJ1-6; v_call: TRBV6-5; cdr3_length: 15; d_call: -; clone_size: -; cdr3_nt: TGTGCCAGCAGCCCCCGAGGGGGGGATAATTCACCCCTCCACTTT; cdr3_aa: CASSPRGGDNSPLHF
j_call: TRBJ2-7; v_call: TRBV29-1; cdr3_length: 15; d_call: TRBD2; clone_size: few; cdr3_nt: TGCAGCGTTGAAGGTAGACGCGGGGGGTCCTACGAGCAGTACTTC; cdr3_aa: CSVEGRRGGSYEQYF
j_call: TRBJ1-6; v_call: TRBV27; cdr3_length: 18; d_call: TRBD1; clone_size: -; cdr3_nt: TGTGCCAGCATGGAAACCGGGACAGGGAGGGTGCCGATCTCACCCCTCCACTTT; cdr3_aa: CASMETGTGRVPISPLHF
j_call: TRBJ2-2; v_call: TRBV7-9; cdr3_length: 14; d_call: TRBD2; clone_size: -; cdr3_nt: TGTGCCACCGGGACTAGCGGTGACACCGGGGAGCTGTTTTTT; cdr3_aa: CATGTSGDTGELFF
j_call: TRBJ2-3; v_call: TRBV29-1; cdr3_length: 13; d_call: -; clone_size: -; cdr3_nt: TGCAGCGTCCGTGAGGAGGGCACAGATACGCAGTATTTT; cdr3_aa: CSVREEGTDTQYF
j_call: TRBJ2-2; v_call: TRBV25-1; cdr3_length: 12; d_call: -; clone_size: many; cdr3_nt: TGTGCCAGCAGTGAGGGAACCGGGGAGCTGTTTTTT; cdr3_aa: CASSEGTGELFF
j_call: TRBJ2-3; v_call: TRBV7-6; cdr3_length: 14; d_call: TRBD2; clone_size: -; cdr3_nt: TGTGCCAGCAGCACCGGACTAGCTGCAGATACGCAGTATTTT; cdr3_aa: CASSTGLAADTQYF
j_call: TRBJ2-1; v_call: TRBV5-6; cdr3_length: 12; d_call: -; clone_size: many; cdr3_nt: TGCGCCAGCAGCTTGGCGGGGAATGAGCAGTTCTTC; cdr3_aa: CASSLAGNEQFF
j_call: TRBJ1-1; v_call: TRBV11-2; cdr3_length: 13; d_call: -; clone_size: few; cdr3_nt: TGTGCCAGCAGCTCGACGACATTAACGGGAGCTTTCTTT; cdr3_aa: CASSSTTLTGAFF
j_call: TRBJ1-2; v_call: TRBV18; cdr3_length: 15; d_call: -; clone_size: -; cdr3_nt: TGTGCCAGCTCTCCGTCTCGGACTACAGAACATGGCTACACCTTC; cdr3_aa: CASSPSRTTEHGYTF
j_call: TRBJ1-5; v_call: TRBV12-3/TRBV12-4; cdr3_length: 15; d_call: TRBD1; clone_size: many; cdr3_nt: TGTGCCAGCAGTTTAGCAGGGACAGGGCATCAGCCCCAGCATTTT; cdr3_aa: CASSLAGTGHQPQHF
j_call: TRBJ1-5; v_call: TRBV20-1; cdr3_length: 15; d_call: -; clone_size: many; cdr3_nt: TGCAGTGCTAGAGAACTGAGGCAGGATCATCAGCCCCAGCATTTT; cdr3_aa: CSARELRQDHQPQHF
j_call: TRBJ2-7; v_call: TRBV12-5; cdr3_length: 15; d_call: TRBD1; clone_size: few; cdr3_nt: TGTGCTAGTGGTCCCGGACAGGGGATCCCCAACGAGCAGTACTTC; cdr3_aa: CASGPGQGIPNEQYF
j_call: TRBJ1-2; v_call: TRBV12-3/TRBV12-4; cdr3_length: 12; d_call: -; clone_size: few; cdr3_nt: TGTGCCAGCAGTTTAAGGGTTGCGGGCTACACCTTC; cdr3_aa: CASSLRVAGYTF
j_call: TRBJ2-7; v_call: TRBV27; cdr3_length: 12; d_call: TRBD1; clone_size: many; cdr3_nt: TGTGCCAGGGGACAGATGAGCGGCGAGCAGTACTTC; cdr3_aa: CARGQMSGEQYF
j_call: TRBJ2-1; v_call: TRBV4-3; cdr3_length: 17; d_call: -; clone_size: many; cdr3_nt: TGCGCCAGCAGCCAAGATCCCCAAGGGTATGGATGGAATGAGCAGTTCTTC; cdr3_aa: CASSQDPQGYGWNEQFF
j_call: TRBJ2-3; v_call: TRBV7-6; cdr3_length: 14; d_call: -; clone_size: -; cdr3_nt: TGTGCCAGCAGCTTATGGGACTCTGGGGACCCAGTGTATTTT; cdr3_aa: CASSLWDSGDPVYF
j_call: TRBJ2-7; v_call: TRBV12-3/TRBV12-4; cdr3_length: 15; d_call: TRBD1; clone_size: few; cdr3_nt: TGTGCCAGCAGTCACGTCCCGGGACAGGGACACGAGCAGTACTTC; cdr3_aa: CASSHVPGQGHEQYF
j_call: TRBJ2-2; v_call: TRBV2; cdr3_length: 12; d_call: TRBD1; clone_size: many; cdr3_nt: TGTGCCATCGACAGGGTGACCGGGGAGCTGTTTTTT; cdr3_aa: CAIDRVTGELFF
j_call: TRBJ2-3; v_call: TRBV24-1; cdr3_length: 17; d_call: -; clone_size: few; cdr3_nt: TGTGCCACCAGTGATTTGGGGCGAGGTCCGACACATGATACGCAGTATTTT; cdr3_aa: CATSDLGRGPTHDTQYF
j_call: TRBJ1-2; v_call: TRBV29-1; cdr3_length: 12; d_call: TRBD1; clone_size: -; cdr3_nt: TGCAGCGTTCCCACAGGGGCCTATGGCTACACCTTC; cdr3_aa: CSVPTGAYGYTF
j_call: TRBJ2-4; v_call: TRBV5-1; cdr3_length: 13; d_call: -; clone_size: few; cdr3_nt: TGCGCCAGCAGCCTCACCCTCAAAAACATTCAGTACTTC; cdr3_aa: CASSLTLKNIQYF
j_call: TRBJ2-7; v_call: TRBV2; cdr3_length: 14; d_call: TRBD2; clone_size: -; cdr3_nt: TGTGCCAGCGGGCGGGAGGCTCTCTCCTACGAGCAGTACTTC; cdr3_aa: CASGREALSYEQYF
j_call: TRBJ1-2; v_call: TRBV28; cdr3_length: 12; d_call: -; clone_size: few; cdr3_nt: TGTGCCAGCAGTGCTCATAGGGATGGCTACACCTTC; cdr3_aa: CASSAHRDGYTF
j_call: TRBJ1-1; v_call: TRBV6-6; cdr3_length: 13; d_call: -; clone_size: many; cdr3_nt: TGTGCCAGCAGTTACCCCGGGAGGACTGAAGCTTTCTTT; cdr3_aa: CASSYPGRTEAFF
j_call: TRBJ2-1; v_call: TRBV11-2; cdr3_length: 15; d_call: -; clone_size: -; cdr3_nt: TGTGCCAGCAGCTTAAGTCACAGGGCTTACAATGAGCAGTTCTTC; cdr3_aa: CASSLSHRAYNEQFF
j_call: TRBJ2-7; v_call: TRBV7-2; cdr3_length: 15; d_call: TRBD1; clone_size: -; cdr3_nt: TGTGCCAGCAGCACCGGACAGGGCGTGCCCTACGAGCAGTACTTC; cdr3_aa: CASSTGQGVPYEQYF
j_call: TRBJ2-1; v_call: TRBV24-1; cdr3_length: 15; d_call: -; clone_size: -; cdr3_nt: TGTGCCACCAGTGACCGGGACTCAACTAAGTATGAGCAGTTCTTC; cdr3_aa: CATSDRDSTKYEQFF
j_call: TRBJ2-5; v_call: TRBV6-5; cdr3_length: 13; d_call: -; clone_size: few; cdr3_nt: TGTGCCAGCAGTTACCGAGCCCAACGAACCCAGTACTTC; cdr3_aa: CASSYRAQRTQYF
j_call: TRBJ2-7; v_call: TRBV4-3; cdr3_length: 17; d_call: TRBD2; clone_size: many; cdr3_nt: TGCGCCAGCAGCCAAGATCGGCTTAGCGGGAGGGCCGGCGAGCAGTACTTC; cdr3_aa: CASSQDRLSGRAGEQYF
j_call: TRBJ1-1; v_call: TRBV9; cdr3_length: 15; d_call: -; clone_size: few; cdr3_nt: TGTGCCAGCAGCGTAGCTAACACAGGGTTTTATGAAGCTTTCTTT; cdr3_aa: CASSVANTGFYEAFF
j_call: TRBJ2-7; v_call: TRBV6-5; cdr3_length: 15; d_call: TRBD1; clone_size: few; cdr3_nt: TGTGCCAGCAGTTTGGGCCTGGTCAGGGGGTACGAGCAGTACTTC; cdr3_aa: CASSLGLVRGYEQYF
j_call: TRBJ2-5; v_call: TRBV27; cdr3_length: 15; d_call: -; clone_size: few; cdr3_nt: TGTGCCAGCAGTCCCCGGGCGAGGGGCGGAGAGACCCAGTACTTC; cdr3_aa: CASSPRARGGETQYF
j_call: TRBJ2-7; v_call: TRBV5-1; cdr3_length: 14; d_call: -; clone_size: -; cdr3_nt: TGCGCCAGCAGCTTGGGCTACAGGGCCCACGAGCAGTACTTC; cdr3_aa: CASSLGYRAHEQYF